The rows below give T cell receptor beta chains drawn from one sample of a study of T cell changes during pregnancy in multiple sclerosis. The assay was immunoSEQ multiplex PCR, and TCRdb's table has in-frame clones only and misses some. The sample lists 55,000 to 70,000 clones, just under 95% occurring once. The source material was CD4+ T cells from peripheral blood mononuclear cells, sampled before pregnancy. These receptors were collected from a female donor with multiple sclerosis, enrolled in a pregnancy study. Both conserved end residues are trimmed from each CDR3. Where a row states a size, it is once, few, many or the class of an expanded clone; other rows omit it.

TRBJ1-1,TRBV11-3,12,NA,ASSFRVKNTEAF
TRBJ2-7,TRBV7-8,16,NA,ASSPKTGALANSYEQY
TRBJ2-7,TRBV4-2,13,NA,ASSQVSGALYEQY
TRBJ2-2,TRBV5-4,15,NA,ASSLTRLAGEVGELF
TRBJ2-5,TRBV30,12,NA,AWSVVAGDETQY
TRBJ2-1,TRBV7-3,16,NA,ASSANPLSSGSVSEQF
TRBJ2-4,TRBV5-1,14,NA,ASSLADSIAKNIQY
TRBJ2-1,TRBV27,14,NA,ASSLPSGRAYNEQF
TRBJ2-3,TRBV6-1,13,NA,ASSEGGHRTDTQY
TRBJ1-1,TRBV29-1,11,few,SVAGRLNTEAF
TRBJ2-5,TRBV5-1,14,NA,ASTFRTSGSGETQY
TRBJ2-3,TRBV28,15,once,ASSWGLAGVSTDTQY
TRBJ2-2,TRBV7-2,15,NA,ASSSRNTLAGTGELF
TRBJ2-3,TRBV27,11,NA,ASSLTGTDTQY
TRBJ2-7,TRBV6-1,12,NA,ASRPGTGPYEQY
TRBJ2-3,TRBV11-1,14,NA,ASSPPGLTRTNTQY
TRBJ1-5,TRBV19,14,NA,ASRTTGGSGNQPQH
TRBJ1-3,TRBV9,14,NA,ASSFLGDSSGNTIY
TRBJ2-7,TRBV10-1,11,NA,ASSGAEGYEQY
TRBJ2-3,TRBV5-4,13,NA,ASSRSGASTDTQY
TRBJ2-2,TRBV15,15,NA,ATSRDSEEWIPGELF
TRBJ1-3,TRBV4-1,15,NA,ASSQDGRQGGGNTIY
TRBJ2-5,TRBV7-2,11,NA,ASSLEGGETQY
TRBJ2-1,TRBV19,13,NA,ASNYGTATYNEQF
TRBJ2-7,TRBV4-1,12,NA,ASSELLYSGEQY
TRBJ1-1,TRBV18,12,NA,ASSPGQGSTEAF
TRBJ2-4,TRBV5-1,14,NA,ASSLDPGQGLNIQY
TRBJ2-7,TRBV27,12,NA,ASAPTGVPYEQY
TRBJ1-4,TRBV7-9,12,NA,ASSLRPSNEKLF
TRBJ2-7,TRBV19,11,NA,ASSGTGAYEQY
TRBJ2-7,TRBV10-3,12,once,AISTSGRAHEQY
TRBJ2-5,TRBV28,13,NA,ASRMAGGPRETQY
TRBJ2-5,TRBV29-1,9,NA,SGTGGETQY
TRBJ2-3,TRBV11-2,15,NA,ASSLDLSRRVADTQY
TRBJ2-1,TRBV7-9,11,NA,ASSLVRLNEQF
TRBJ2-1,TRBV5-1,15,NA,ASSLGTGLRTSDEQF
TRBJ2-1,TRBV7-6,12,NA,ASSFYLGSNEQF
TRBJ1-4,TRBV6-1,13,NA,ASSESETTNEKLF
TRBJ2-5,TRBV9,10,NA,ASRLVGETQY
TRBJ2-3,TRBV7-2,13,NA,ASSIGQTSTDTQY
NA,TRBV27,15,NA,ASSSKLRTGPFYEQY
TRBJ2-7,TRBV11-2,13,NA,ASSLGPGSGYEQY